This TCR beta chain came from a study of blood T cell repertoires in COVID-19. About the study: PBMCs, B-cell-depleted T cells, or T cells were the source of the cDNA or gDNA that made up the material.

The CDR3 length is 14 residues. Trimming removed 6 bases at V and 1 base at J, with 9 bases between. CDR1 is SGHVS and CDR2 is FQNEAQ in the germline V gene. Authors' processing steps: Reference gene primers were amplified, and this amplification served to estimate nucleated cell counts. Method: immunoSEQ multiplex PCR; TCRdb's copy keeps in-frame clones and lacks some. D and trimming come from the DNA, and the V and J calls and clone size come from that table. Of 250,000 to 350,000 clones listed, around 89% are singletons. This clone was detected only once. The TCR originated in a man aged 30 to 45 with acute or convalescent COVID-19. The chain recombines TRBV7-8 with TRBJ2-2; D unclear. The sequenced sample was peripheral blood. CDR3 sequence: CASRENQNTGELFF. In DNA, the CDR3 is TGTGCCAGCAGGGAGAATCAGAACACCGGGGAGCTGTTTTTT.